What follows are 6 T cell receptor beta chains derived from one specimen sequenced in a study of T cell repertoires in cytomegalovirus infection. TCRdb reanalysed the reads using MiXCR and keeps one entry per CDR3 protein. The sample consists of roughly 120,000 distinct CDR3 sequences, around 31% of them appearing once. The antigens these receptors bind are not known. The sample was CD8+ T cells from cultured PBMCs, taken from culture after CMV antigen stimulation. These receptors came from a human donor in good health (CMV status not recorded). Some clones in this sample may be carry-over from other donors' samples.

This clonotype appeared a few times. The genes are TRBV19 and TRBJ1-4; D is perhaps TRBD1 (5 bases). V was pared by 10 bases and J by 4 bases, with 16 bases between. The CDR3 is 14 residues long. Germline V CDR1 and CDR2: LNHDA, SQIVND (reference sequence). The CDR3 DNA is TGTGCCACTACCCTTTCGCAGGGTAATGAAAAACTGTTTTTT. Translation gives CATTLSQGNEKLFF.

This clonotype was seen more than once but under ten times. The CDR3 is CASSLGGLATDTQYF. The CDR3 region has the DNA TGTGCCAGCAGCCTCGGAGGACTAGCCACAGATACGCAGTATTTT. This chain links TRBV7-9 with TRBJ2-3, with 8 bases aligning to TRBD2. V shed 5 bases, J shed 2 bases, and the junction held 6 bases outside the gene matches. This CDR3 comprises 15 residues. Per the germline V gene, CDR1 is SEHNR and CDR2 is FQNEAQ (reference sequence).

In its sample, this clonotype was seen many times. V and J are TRBV6-4 and TRBJ2-1; D perhaps matches TRBD2 (6 bases). The CDR3 runs 15 residues. Trimming left V 3 bases short and J 3 bases short, with 12 bases between. Germline CDR1 MRHNA, CDR2 SNTAGT. The CDR3 DNA sequence: TGTGCCAGCAGTGAGATTGGCGGGAACTACAATGAGCAGTTCTTC. It codes for CASSEIGGNYNEQFF.

This clonotype came up once. The chain has TRBV7-6 and TRBJ1-1, with 9 bases aligning to TRBD1. J lost 8 bases, V lost 5 bases, and 9 bases had no gene match. The germline V gene encodes CDR1 SGHVS and CDR2 FNYEAQ. CDR3 length equals 14 residues. The CDR3 loop reads CASSPRTGDAEAFF. The CDR3 nucleotides read TGTGCCAGCAGCCCGAGGACAGGGGACGCGGAAGCTTTCTTT.

The J gene is TRBJ2-2, the V gene TRBV9; D remains unclear. Germline CDR1 SGDLS, CDR2 YYNGEE. Trimming took off 3 bases at V and 9 bases at J, with 3 bases between the two ends. The CDR3 consists of 10 residues. The CDR3 sequence: CASSGRELFF. The CDR3 nucleotides are TGTGCCAGCAGCGGCCGGGAGCTGTTTTTT.

Only a few counts were recorded for this clonotype. DNA for the CDR3: TGTGCCAGCAGCCAGACCCTAGCGGGGGTCGGAGAGACCCAGTACTTC. Residues: CASSQTLAGVGETQYF. This chain joins TRBV7-9 and TRBJ2-5; 10 positions agree with TRBD2. Germline CDR1 reads SEHNR; CDR2 reads FQNEAQ (reference sequence). The CDR3 is 16 amino acids. The trim removed 5 bases at V and 4 bases at J, leaving 10 bases unmatched.